The sequence of this T cell receptor (beta chain) was determined in a study of shared clonotypes between healthy human individuals. Generated by immunoSEQ multiplex PCR, the TCRdb table keeps only in-frame clones and is missing some. The sample holds 500,000 to 550,000 clones, approximately 95% seen once. This sequence was found in a young woman in good health. The specimen was naive CD4+ T cells sorted from blood. The subset here: CD45RA+ positively selected.

The CDR3 is CASSQDRAGVRGLRSYEQYF. In DNA form, the CDR3 reads TGCGCCAGCAGCCAAGATCGGGCAGGGGTTCGGGGACTACGATCCTACGAGCAGTACTTC. The chain uses TRBV4-1 and TRBJ2-7; maybe TRBD2 (7 bases). This CDR3 region has 20 residues. Germline V gene data show CDR1 as MGHRA and CDR2 as YSYEKL. V was shortened by 0 bases and J by 1 base, with 25 bases between the two germline ends.